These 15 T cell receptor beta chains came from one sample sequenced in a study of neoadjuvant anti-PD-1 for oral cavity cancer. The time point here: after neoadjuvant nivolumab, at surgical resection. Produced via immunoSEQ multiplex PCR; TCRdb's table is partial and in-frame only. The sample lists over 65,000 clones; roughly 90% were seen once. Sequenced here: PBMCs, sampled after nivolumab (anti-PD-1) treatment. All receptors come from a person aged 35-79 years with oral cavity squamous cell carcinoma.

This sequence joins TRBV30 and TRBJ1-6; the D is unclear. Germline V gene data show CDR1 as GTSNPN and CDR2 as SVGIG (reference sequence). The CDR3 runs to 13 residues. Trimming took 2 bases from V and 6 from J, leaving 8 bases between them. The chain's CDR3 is CAWSTQSNSPLHF. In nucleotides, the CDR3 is TGTGCCTGGAGTACCCAATCTAATTCACCCCTCCACTTT.

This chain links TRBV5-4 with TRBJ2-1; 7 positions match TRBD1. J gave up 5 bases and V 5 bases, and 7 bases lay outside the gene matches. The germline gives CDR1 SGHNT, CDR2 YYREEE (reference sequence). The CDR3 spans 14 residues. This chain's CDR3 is CASSLQGSHNEQFF. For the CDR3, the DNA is TGTGCCAGCAGTCTACAGGGGAGTCACAATGAGCAGTTCTTC.

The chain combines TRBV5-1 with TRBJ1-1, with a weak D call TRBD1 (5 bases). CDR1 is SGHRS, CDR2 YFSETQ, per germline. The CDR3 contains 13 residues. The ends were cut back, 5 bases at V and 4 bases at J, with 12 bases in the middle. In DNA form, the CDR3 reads TGCGCCAGCAGTTCACAGGTGGGCACTGAAGCTTTCTTT. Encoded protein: CASSSQVGTEAFF.

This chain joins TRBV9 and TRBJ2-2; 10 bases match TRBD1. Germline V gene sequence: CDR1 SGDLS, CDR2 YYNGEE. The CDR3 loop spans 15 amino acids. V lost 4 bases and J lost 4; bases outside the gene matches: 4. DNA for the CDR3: TGTGCCAGCAGCTGGGGGACAGGGGTCACCGGGGAGCTGTTTTTT. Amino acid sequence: CASSWGTGVTGELFF.

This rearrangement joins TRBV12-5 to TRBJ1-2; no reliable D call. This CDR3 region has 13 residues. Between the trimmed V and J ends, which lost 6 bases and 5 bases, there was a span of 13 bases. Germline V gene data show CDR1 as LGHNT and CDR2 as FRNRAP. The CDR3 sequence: CASGALSYYGYTF. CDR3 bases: TGTGCTAGTGGGGCCTTATCTTATTATGGCTACACCTTC.

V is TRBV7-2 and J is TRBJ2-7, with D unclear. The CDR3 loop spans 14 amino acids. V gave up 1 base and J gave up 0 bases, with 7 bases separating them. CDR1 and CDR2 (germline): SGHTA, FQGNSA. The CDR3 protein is CASSLGISSYEQYF. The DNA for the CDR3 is TGTGCCAGCAGCTTAGGTATTAGCTCCTACGAGCAGTACTTC.

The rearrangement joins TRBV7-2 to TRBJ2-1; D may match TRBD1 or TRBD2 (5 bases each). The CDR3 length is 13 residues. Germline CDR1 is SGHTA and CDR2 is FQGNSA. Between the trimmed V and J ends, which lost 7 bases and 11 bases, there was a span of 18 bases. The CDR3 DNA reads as TGTGCCAGCACCCCTTCCGAGAGGGGAAAGCAGTTCTTC. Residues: CASTPSERGKQFF.

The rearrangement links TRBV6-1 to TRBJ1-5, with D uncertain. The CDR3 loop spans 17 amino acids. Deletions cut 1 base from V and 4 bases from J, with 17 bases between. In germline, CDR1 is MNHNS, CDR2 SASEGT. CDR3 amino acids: CASSEDAGVLGNQPQHF. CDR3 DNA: TGTGCCAGCAGTGAAGATGCCGGAGTTCTGGGTAATCAGCCCCAGCATTTT.

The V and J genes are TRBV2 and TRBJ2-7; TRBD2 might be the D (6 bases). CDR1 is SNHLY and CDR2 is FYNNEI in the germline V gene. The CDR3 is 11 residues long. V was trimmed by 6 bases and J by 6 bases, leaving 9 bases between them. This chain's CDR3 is CASRGGFEQYF. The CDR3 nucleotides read TGTGCCAGCAGGGGAGGCTTCGAGCAGTACTTC.

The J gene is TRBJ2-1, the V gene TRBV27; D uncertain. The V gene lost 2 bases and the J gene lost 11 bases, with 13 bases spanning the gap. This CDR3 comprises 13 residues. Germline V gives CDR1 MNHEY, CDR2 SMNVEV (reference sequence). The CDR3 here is CASSLGGSSKQFF. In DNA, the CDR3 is TGTGCCAGCAGTTTAGGTGGGTCAAGTAAGCAGTTCTTC.

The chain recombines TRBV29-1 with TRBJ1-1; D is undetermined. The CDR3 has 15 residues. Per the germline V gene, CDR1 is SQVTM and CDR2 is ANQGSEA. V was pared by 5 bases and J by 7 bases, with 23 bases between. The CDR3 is CSVKLPAAGRIEAFF. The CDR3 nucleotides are TGCAGCGTTAAGCTGCCAGCGGCAGGCCGGATTGAAGCTTTCTTT.

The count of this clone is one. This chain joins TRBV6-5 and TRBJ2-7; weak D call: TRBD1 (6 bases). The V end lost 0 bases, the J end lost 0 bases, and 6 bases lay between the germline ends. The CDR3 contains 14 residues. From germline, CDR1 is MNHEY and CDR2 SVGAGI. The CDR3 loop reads CASSYSGGSYEQYF. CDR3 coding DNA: TGTGCCAGCAGTTACTCAGGGGGCTCCTACGAGCAGTACTTC.

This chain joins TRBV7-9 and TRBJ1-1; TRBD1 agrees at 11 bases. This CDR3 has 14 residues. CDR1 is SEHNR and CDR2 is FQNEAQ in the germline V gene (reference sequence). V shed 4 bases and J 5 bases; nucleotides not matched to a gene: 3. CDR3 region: CASSSDRGRTEAFF. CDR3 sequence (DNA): TGTGCCAGCAGCTCGGACAGGGGGCGTACTGAAGCTTTCTTT.

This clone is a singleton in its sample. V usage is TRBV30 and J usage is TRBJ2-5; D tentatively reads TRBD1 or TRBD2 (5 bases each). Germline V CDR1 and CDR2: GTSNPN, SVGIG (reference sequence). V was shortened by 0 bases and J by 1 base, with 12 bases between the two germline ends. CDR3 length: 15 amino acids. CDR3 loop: CAWSVFEGPQETQYF. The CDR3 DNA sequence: TGTGCCTGGAGTGTTTTTGAGGGGCCCCAAGAGACCCAGTACTTC.

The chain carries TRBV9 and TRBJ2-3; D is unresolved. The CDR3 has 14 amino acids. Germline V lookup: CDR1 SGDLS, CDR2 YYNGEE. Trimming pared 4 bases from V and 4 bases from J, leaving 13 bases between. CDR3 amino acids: CASSLGGGADTQYF. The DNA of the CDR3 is TGTGCCAGCAGCTTAGGTGGTGGGGCAGATACGCAGTATTTT.